Sequencing of this T cell receptor beta chain was carried out in a study of cytomegalovirus exposure and HLA in healthy donors. The study sampled nominally healthy donors, though unrecorded immune exposures were likely. Of note for this clone: The antigen is unknown.

The PCR was carried out with 60 Vbeta primers and 13 Jbeta primers. Clones were read by immunoSEQ multiplex PCR, and TCRdb kept only the in-frame ones, dropping some. The table has roughly 150,000 clones, about 82% seen once. General study results and limits: Based on reports, TCR beta sequences accurately predicted HLA-A and HLA-B alleles for most subjects. Within an earlier analysis, most TCR beta V segments proved productive either about 87% or about 30% of the time.

This receptor was identified in a male donor in good health and CMV-seronegative. Sequencing was performed on PBMCs.

The CDR3 loop reads CASSYSDTEAFF. CDR3 DNA sequence: TGTGCCAGCAGCTACAGTGACACTGAAGCTTTCTTT. This sequence joins TRBV7-9 and TRBJ1-1; D not certain. Trimming left V 4 bases short and J 3 bases short, with 6 bases between. CDR3 length: 12 amino acids. The germline CDR1 and CDR2 sequences are SEHNR and FQNEAQ (reference sequence).